The sequence of this T cell receptor beta chain was determined in a study of OX40 agonist ivuxolimab in advanced cancers. Germline CDR1 reads MDHEN; CDR2 reads SYDVKM. V gave up 5 bases and J gave up 6 bases, with 17 bases separating them. The CDR3 consists of 15 residues. The assay was immunoSEQ multiplex PCR, and TCRdb's table has in-frame clones only and misses some. Of 33,000 or so clones in the sample, approximately 81% were seen once. J is TRBJ2-1 and V is TRBV28; D possibly matches TRBD1 or TRBD2 (5 bases each). This clonotype was sampled from an adult with an advanced solid tumor such as melanoma, head and neck, liver or kidney cancer. Source: CD4+ or CD8+ T cells sorted from blood, taken in a trial of the OX40 agonist ivuxolimab. CDR3 sequence (DNA): TGTGCCAGCAGTCCTCTGGGACCCGGAGGCAATGAGCAGTTCTTC. Its protein product is CASSPLGPGGNEQFF. The full variable domain, completed using reference TRBV28 and TRBJ2-1, is DVKVTQSSRYLVKRTGEKVFLECVQDMDHENMFWYRQDPGLGLRLIYFSYDVKMKEKGDIPEGYSVSREKKERFSLILESASTNQTSMYLCASSPLGPGGNEQFFGPGTRLTVL.